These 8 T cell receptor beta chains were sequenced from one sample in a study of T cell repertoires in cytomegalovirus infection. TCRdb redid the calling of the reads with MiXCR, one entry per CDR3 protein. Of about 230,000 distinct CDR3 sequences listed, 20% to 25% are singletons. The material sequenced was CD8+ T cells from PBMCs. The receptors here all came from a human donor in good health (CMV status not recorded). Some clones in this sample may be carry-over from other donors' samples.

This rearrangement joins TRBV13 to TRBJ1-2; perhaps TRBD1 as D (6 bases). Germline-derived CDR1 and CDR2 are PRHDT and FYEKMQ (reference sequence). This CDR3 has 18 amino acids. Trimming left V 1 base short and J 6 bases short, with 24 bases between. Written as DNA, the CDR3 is TGTGCCAGCAGCTTAGCGGGACACGGACGTCGATCGGCGGATGGCTACACCTTC. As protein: CASSLAGHGRRSADGYTF.

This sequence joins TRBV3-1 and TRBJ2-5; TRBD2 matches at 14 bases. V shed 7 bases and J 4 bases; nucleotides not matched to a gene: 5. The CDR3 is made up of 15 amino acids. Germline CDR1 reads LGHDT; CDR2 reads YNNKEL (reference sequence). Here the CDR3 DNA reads TGTGCCAGCACCCCCGGGACTAGCGGGGGAGAGACCCAGTACTTC. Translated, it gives CASTPGTSGGETQYF.

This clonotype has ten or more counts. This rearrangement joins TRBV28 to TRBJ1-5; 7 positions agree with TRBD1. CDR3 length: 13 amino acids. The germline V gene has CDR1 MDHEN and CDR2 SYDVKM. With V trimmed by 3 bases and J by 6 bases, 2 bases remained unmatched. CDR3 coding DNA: TGTGCCAGCAGTTTGACAGGGAGTCAGCCCCAGCATTTT. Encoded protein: CASSLTGSQPQHF.

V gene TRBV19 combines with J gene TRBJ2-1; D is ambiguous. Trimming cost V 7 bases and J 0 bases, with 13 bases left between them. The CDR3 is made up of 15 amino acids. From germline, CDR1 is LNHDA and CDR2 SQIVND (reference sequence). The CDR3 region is CASTLGQSSYNEQFF. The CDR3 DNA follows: TGTGCCAGTACCCTTGGTCAGAGCTCCTACAATGAGCAGTTCTTC.

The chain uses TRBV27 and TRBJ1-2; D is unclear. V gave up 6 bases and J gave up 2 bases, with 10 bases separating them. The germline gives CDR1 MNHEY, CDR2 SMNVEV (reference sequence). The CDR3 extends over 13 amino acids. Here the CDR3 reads CASRDGLNYGYTF. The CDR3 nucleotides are TGTGCCAGCAGAGACGGTCTGAACTATGGCTACACCTTC.

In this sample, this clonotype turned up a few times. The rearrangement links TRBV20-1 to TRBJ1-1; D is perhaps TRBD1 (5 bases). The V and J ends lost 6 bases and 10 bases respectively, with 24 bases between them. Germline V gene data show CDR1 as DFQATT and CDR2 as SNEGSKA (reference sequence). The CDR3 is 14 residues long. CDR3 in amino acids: CSANHDSPHGGAFF. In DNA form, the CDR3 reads TGCAGTGCAAATCACGACAGTCCCCACGGCGGAGCTTTCTTT.

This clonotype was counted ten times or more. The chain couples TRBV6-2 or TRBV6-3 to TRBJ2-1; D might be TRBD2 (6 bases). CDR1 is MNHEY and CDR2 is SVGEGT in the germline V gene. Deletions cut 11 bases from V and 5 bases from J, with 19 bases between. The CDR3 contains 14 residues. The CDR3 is CAGGFGGYNNEQFF. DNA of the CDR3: TGTGCCGGGGGTTTCGGGGGTTACAACAATGAGCAGTTCTTC.

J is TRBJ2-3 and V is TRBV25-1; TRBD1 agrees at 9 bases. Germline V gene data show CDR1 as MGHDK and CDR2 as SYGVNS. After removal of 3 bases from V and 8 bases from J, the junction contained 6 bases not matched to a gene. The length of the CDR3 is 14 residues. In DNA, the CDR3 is TGTGCCAGCAGTGAGGGACAGGGATTTGGTACGCAGTATTTT. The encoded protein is CASSEGQGFGTQYF.